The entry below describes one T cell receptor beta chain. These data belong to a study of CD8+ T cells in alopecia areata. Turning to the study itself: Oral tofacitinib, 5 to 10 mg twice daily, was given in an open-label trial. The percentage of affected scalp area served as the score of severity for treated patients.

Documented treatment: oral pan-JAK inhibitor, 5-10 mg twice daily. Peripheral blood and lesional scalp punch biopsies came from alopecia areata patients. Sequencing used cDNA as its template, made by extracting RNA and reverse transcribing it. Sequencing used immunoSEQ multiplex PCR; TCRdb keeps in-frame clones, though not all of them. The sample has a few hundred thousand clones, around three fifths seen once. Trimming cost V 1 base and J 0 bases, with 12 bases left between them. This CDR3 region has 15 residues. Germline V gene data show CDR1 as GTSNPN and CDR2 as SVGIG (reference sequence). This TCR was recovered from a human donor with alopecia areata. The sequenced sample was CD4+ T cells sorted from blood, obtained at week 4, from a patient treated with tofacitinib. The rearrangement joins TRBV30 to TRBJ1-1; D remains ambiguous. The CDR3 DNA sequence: TGTGCCTGGAGTGGGGTTCAGCGAATGAACACTGAAGCTTTCTTT. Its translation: CAWSGVQRMNTEAFF. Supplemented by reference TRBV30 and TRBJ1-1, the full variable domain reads SQTIHQWPATLVQPVGSPLSLECTVEGTSNPNLYWYRQAAGRGLQLLFYSVGIGQISSEVPQNLSASRPQDRQFILSSKKLLLSDSGFYLCAWSGVQRMNTEAFFGQGTRLTVV.